These 25 T cell receptor beta chains originate from one sample sequenced in a study of blood T cell repertoires in COVID-19. The assay was immunoSEQ multiplex PCR, and TCRdb's table has in-frame clones only and misses some. The data contain around 310,000 clones, roughly 89% of them singletons. The source material was PBMCs or T cells enriched from blood (not recorded which). The receptors were gathered from a woman aged 25 to 39 who had recovered from COVID-19.

The chain recombines TRBV5-1 with TRBJ2-7, with 10 bases lining up with TRBD2. Germline CDR1 SGHRS, CDR2 YFSETQ. There are 13 residues in the CDR3. V gave up 7 bases and J gave up 4 bases; unmatched junction bases: 5. The CDR3 nucleotides are TGCGCCAGCCACGGGACTAGCGAATACGAGCAGTACTTC. This codes for CASHGTSEYEQYF.

The gene calls are TRBV2 and TRBJ1-3; a possible D gene is TRBD1 (5 bases). There are 12 residues in the CDR3. Germline CDR1 is SNHLY and CDR2 is FYNNEI. The CDR3 region has the DNA TGTGTCGTCGGGGGAGTTGGAAACACCATATATTTT. Its protein is CVVGGVGNTIYF.

V is TRBV12-3 or TRBV12-4 and J is TRBJ1-5, with TRBD1 as a possible D gene (5 bases). V was shortened by 3 bases and J by 5 bases, with 8 bases between the two germline ends. CDR3 length: 13 amino acids. This CDR3 reads CASSFARDQPQHF. CDR3 bases: TGTGCCAGCAGTTTTGCCAGGGATCAGCCCCAGCATTTT.

The J gene is TRBJ2-4, the V gene TRBV12-3 or TRBV12-4; D is ambiguous. CDR3 length: 12 residues. The V end was cut by 6 bases, the J end by 4 bases, with 7 bases between. DNA for the CDR3: TGTGCCAGCAGCGTCAGGAAAAACATTCAGTACTTC. Its translation: CASSVRKNIQYF.

The chain has TRBV10-1 and TRBJ2-5, with TRBD1 matching over 10 bases. CDR1 is WNHNN, CDR2 SYGVQD, per germline (reference sequence). This CDR3 has 17 residues. The trim removed 4 bases at V and 3 bases at J, leaving 11 bases unmatched. The CDR3 is CASSAPAVGTGEETQYF. DNA of the CDR3: TGCGCCAGCAGTGCTCCGGCGGTAGGGACAGGGGAAGAGACCCAGTACTTC.

This chain uses TRBV5-1 with TRBJ2-7; 7 nucleotides line up with TRBD1. The CDR3 covers 15 residues. Germline trimming cut 3 bases from V and 0 bases from J; bases unmatched to any gene: 6. Germline CDR1 and CDR2: SGHRS and YFSETQ. The DNA of the CDR3 is TGCGCCAGCAGCTACGGGGACAGCCACTCCTACGAGCAGTACTTC. Protein: CASSYGDSHSYEQYF. Together with reference TRBV5-1 and TRBJ2-7, the CDR3 gives the full variable domain: KAGVTQTPRYLIKTRGQQVTLSCSPISGHRSVSWYQQTPGQGLQFLFEYFSETQRNKGNFPGRFSGRQFSNSRSEMNVSTLELGDSALYLCASSYGDSHSYEQYFGPGTRLTVT.

The chain combines TRBV19 with TRBJ1-1; 8 bases align to TRBD1. Germline CDR1 is LNHDA and CDR2 is SQIVND (reference sequence). The CDR3 has 17 residues. Trimming removed 7 bases from V and 1 base from J; junction bases left unmatched: 14. The CDR3, as DNA: TGTGCCAGTATCCCCCCGGGCAGGGGGCTATGGAACACTGAAGCTTTCTTT. It is translated as CASIPPGRGLWNTEAFF.

This chain uses TRBV30 with TRBJ2-2, with 7 bases fitting TRBD1. Germline V CDR1 and CDR2: GTSNPN, SVGIG (reference sequence). Trimming removed 5 bases from V and 1 base from J; junction bases left unmatched: 4. The CDR3 spans 14 residues. The CDR3: CAWGRQGNTGELFF. The DNA of the CDR3 is TGTGCCTGGGGCCGACAGGGGAACACCGGGGAGCTGTTTTTT.

The chain has TRBV27 and TRBJ2-7; D is unresolved. Deletions cut 9 bases from V and 6 bases from J, with 15 bases between. This CDR3 spans 12 amino acids. Germline CDR1 is MNHEY and CDR2 is SMNVEV (reference sequence). CDR3 DNA: TGTGCCAGTAAACTTGCACCCTCCGAGCAGTACTTC. Residues: CASKLAPSEQYF.

The V and J genes are TRBV7-9 and TRBJ2-6; no clear D gene. This CDR3 contains 17 residues. V was cut by 7 bases and J by 3 bases, with 19 bases left in between. Looked up from germline, CDR1 is SEHNR and CDR2 is FQNEAQ (reference sequence). CDR3 region: CASNELTKVLGANVLTF. CDR3 nucleotide sequence: TGTGCCAGCAACGAACTCACTAAGGTCCTTGGGGCCAACGTCCTGACTTTC.

V usage is TRBV4-2 and J usage is TRBJ2-3; D unclear. Trimming stripped 2 bases from V and 0 bases from J, with 12 bases between. Germline V gives CDR1 LGHNA, CDR2 YNFKEQ. The CDR3 has 16 amino acids. The CDR3 DNA reads as TGTGCCAGCAGCCAATATCTACTCAAAAGCACAGATACGCAGTATTTT. Protein sequence: CASSQYLLKSTDTQYF.

The rearrangement uses TRBV18 and TRBJ2-1; TRBD2 agrees at 7 bases. Trimming at V came to 2 bases and at J to 9 bases, leaving 7 bases not matched to a gene. Germline-derived CDR1 and CDR2 are KGHSH and LQKENI. The CDR3 is made up of 14 amino acids. CDR3 in amino acids: CASSPWEGWGEQFF. For the CDR3, the DNA is TGTGCCAGCTCACCATGGGAGGGATGGGGTGAGCAGTTCTTC. Full variable domain (missing parts from reference TRBV18 and TRBJ2-1): NAGVMQNPRHLVRRRGQEARLRCSPMKGHSHVYWYRQLPEEGLKFMVYLQKENIIDESGMPKERFSAEFPKEGPSILRIQQVVRGDSAAYFCASSPWEGWGEQFFGPGTRLTVL.

V is TRBV28 and J is TRBJ1-2; 10 bases fit TRBD1. The CDR3 consists of 18 residues. V shed 2 bases, J shed 5 bases, and the junction held 14 bases outside the gene matches. The germline V gene has CDR1 MDHEN and CDR2 SYDVKM. Here the CDR3 reads CASSLLSMRDRGFYGYTF. The CDR3 bases are TGTGCCAGCAGTTTACTTTCGATGAGGGACAGGGGTTTTTATGGCTACACCTTC.

The CDR3 region is CASSTQGAGNEKLFF. DNA of the CDR3: TGTGCCAGCAGTACACAGGGGGCGGGAAATGAAAAACTGTTTTTT. V gene TRBV28 combines with J gene TRBJ1-4; TRBD1 aligns across 9 bases. V lost 5 bases, J lost 5 bases, and 6 bases stayed unmatched. CDR1 is MDHEN, CDR2 SYDVKM, per germline. The CDR3 loop spans 15 amino acids.

The V gene is TRBV25-1, the J gene TRBJ2-1, with a tentative D call TRBD2 (6 bases). Germline V gene lookup returns CDR1 MGHDK and CDR2 SYGVNS. This CDR3 is built from 15 residues. Trimming took 5 bases from V and 6 from J, leaving 17 bases between them. In DNA, the CDR3 is TGTGCCAGCAGTAAAGAGGGACTCTTTCTCAATGAGCAGTTCTTC. Encoded protein: CASSKEGLFLNEQFF.

V gene TRBV6-5 combines with J gene TRBJ2-7, with 9 positions matching TRBD1. Germline CDR1 is MNHEY and CDR2 is SVGAGI. This CDR3 has 13 amino acids. J gave up 7 bases and V 6 bases, and 7 bases lay outside the gene matches. CDR3 region: CASSRDRDIEQYF. For the CDR3, the DNA is TGTGCCAGCAGCCGGGACAGGGATATAGAGCAGTACTTC.

This chain uses TRBV12-5 with TRBJ2-1; 11 nucleotides align to TRBD1. The CDR3 consists of 16 residues. The germline V gene has CDR1 LGHNT and CDR2 FRNRAP. With 1 base clipped from V and 7 bases from J, the junction kept 6 bases outside the gene matches. The CDR3 DNA reads TGTGCTAGTGGTTTGGCCCCCGGGACAGGGGGGAATGAGCAGTTCTTC. Translated: CASGLAPGTGGNEQFF.

The chain uses TRBV2 and TRBJ2-4; 8 nucleotides agree with TRBD2. Trimming at V came to 6 bases and at J to 3 bases, leaving 7 bases not matched to a gene. This CDR3 spans 15 amino acids. Germline CDR1 and CDR2: SNHLY and FYNNEI. The CDR3 region has the DNA TGTGCCAGCAGGAGACGGGCGGGGGGCAAAAACATTCAGTACTTC. This gives the protein CASRRRAGGKNIQYF.

The genes are TRBV19 and TRBJ1-1; possibly TRBD1 for D (6 bases). Trimming pared 5 bases from V and 3 bases from J, leaving 10 bases between. The CDR3 covers 13 residues. Looked up from germline, CDR1 is LNHDA and CDR2 is SQIVND (reference sequence). CDR3 DNA sequence: TGTGCCAGTAGTGCGTACAGGGACACTGAAGCTTTCTTT. Its protein is CASSAYRDTEAFF.

The rearrangement links TRBV4-3 to TRBJ2-1; 8 bases fit TRBD2. The V gene's germline CDR1 is LGHNA and CDR2 YSLEER. V was pared by 0 bases and J by 2 bases, with 6 bases of the junction left unmatched. The length of the CDR3 is 17 residues. The CDR3 DNA follows: TGCGCCAGCAGCCAAGAACTCGGGAGGGACCCCTACAATGAGCAGTTCTTC. Protein product: CASSQELGRDPYNEQFF.

This chain joins TRBV19 and TRBJ1-2, with 7 bases that match TRBD1. The length of the CDR3 is 13 residues. Looked up from germline, CDR1 is LNHDA and CDR2 is SQIVND (reference sequence). Losses at the gene ends were 5 bases for V and 8 bases for J; bases not matched to a gene: 8. CDR3 region: CASSGRGFEGYTF. The CDR3 DNA follows: TGTGCCAGTAGTGGCAGGGGGTTTGAGGGCTACACCTTC.

This clone was observed a few times. Here the CDR3 DNA reads TGCAGTGGATACCGGGAAGACGAGCAGTACTTC. This sequence encodes CSGYREDEQYF. The chain recombines TRBV20-1 with TRBJ2-7; maybe TRBD2 (5 bases). The CDR3 loop spans 11 amino acids. CDR1 and CDR2 (germline): DFQATT, SNEGSKA (reference sequence). The germline V and J ends were trimmed by 7 bases and 5 bases, with 12 bases remaining between them.

The V gene is TRBV7-6, the J gene TRBJ2-5; 12 bases fit TRBD2. This CDR3 contains 18 residues. Unmatched junction bases numbered 11, after V lost 1 base and J lost 5 bases. Germline-derived CDR1 and CDR2 are SGHVS and FNYEAQ. The CDR3 DNA reads TGTGCCAGCAGCTTAGTCTGGGCTAGCGGGAGGGCCCGGGAGACCCAGTACTTC. Protein product: CASSLVWASGRARETQYF.

About this clone: Compared with germline, one end of the junction differs, possibly owing to a read error. The CDR3 protein is CAGSWGTSGVNNEQFF. The CDR3 region has the DNA TGTGCCGGCAGCTGGGGGACTAGCGGGGTCAACAATGAGCAGTTCTTC. The genes are TRBV11-2 and TRBJ2-1, with 13 positions matching TRBD2. Germline values: CDR1 SGHAT, CDR2 FQNNGV. CDR3 size: 16 residues.

CDR3 protein: CASSSEVPGQGYTGELFF. The CDR3, as DNA: TGTGCCAGCAGCTCAGAAGTACCGGGACAGGGTTACACCGGGGAGCTGTTTTTT. This chain connects TRBV11-3 to TRBJ2-2; 9 bases are a match to TRBD1. The trim removed 4 bases at V and 3 bases at J, leaving 12 bases unmatched. The CDR3 loop spans 18 amino acids. Germline V gene sequence: CDR1 SGHNT, CDR2 YENEEA.